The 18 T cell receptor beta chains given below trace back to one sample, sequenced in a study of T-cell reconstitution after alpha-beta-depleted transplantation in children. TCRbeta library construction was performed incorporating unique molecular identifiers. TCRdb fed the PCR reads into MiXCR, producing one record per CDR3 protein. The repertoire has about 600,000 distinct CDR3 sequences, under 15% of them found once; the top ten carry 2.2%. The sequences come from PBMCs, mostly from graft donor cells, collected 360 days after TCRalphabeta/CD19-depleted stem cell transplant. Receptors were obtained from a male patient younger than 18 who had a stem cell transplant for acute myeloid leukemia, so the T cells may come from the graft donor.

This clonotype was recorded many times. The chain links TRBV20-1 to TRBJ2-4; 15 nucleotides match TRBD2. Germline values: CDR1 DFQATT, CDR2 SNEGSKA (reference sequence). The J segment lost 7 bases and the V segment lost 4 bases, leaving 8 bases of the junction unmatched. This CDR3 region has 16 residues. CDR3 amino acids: CSATGTSGRWSNIQYF. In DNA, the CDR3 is TGCAGTGCTACCGGGACTAGCGGGAGGTGGTCGAACATTCAGTACTTC.

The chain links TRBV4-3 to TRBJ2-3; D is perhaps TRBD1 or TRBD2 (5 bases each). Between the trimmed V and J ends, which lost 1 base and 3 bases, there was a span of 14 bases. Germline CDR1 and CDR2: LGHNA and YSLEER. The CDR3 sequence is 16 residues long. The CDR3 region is CASSQGSGPWTDTQYF. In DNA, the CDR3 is TGCGCCAGCAGCCAAGGTTCGGGACCTTGGACAGATACGCAGTATTTT.

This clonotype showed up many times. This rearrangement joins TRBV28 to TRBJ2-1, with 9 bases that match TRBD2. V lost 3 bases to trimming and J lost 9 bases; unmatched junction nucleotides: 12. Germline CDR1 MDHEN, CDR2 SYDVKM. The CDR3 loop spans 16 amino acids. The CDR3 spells CASSFLLREGTIEQFF. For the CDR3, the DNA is TGTGCCAGCAGTTTCCTCCTGCGGGAGGGCACCATTGAGCAGTTCTTC.

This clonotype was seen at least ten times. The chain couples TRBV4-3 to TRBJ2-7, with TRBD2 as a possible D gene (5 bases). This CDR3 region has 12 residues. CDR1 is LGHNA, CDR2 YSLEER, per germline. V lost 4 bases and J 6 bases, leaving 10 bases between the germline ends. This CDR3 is CASSLTRGEQYF. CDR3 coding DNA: TGCGCCAGCAGCCTTACCCGGGGCGAGCAGTACTTC.

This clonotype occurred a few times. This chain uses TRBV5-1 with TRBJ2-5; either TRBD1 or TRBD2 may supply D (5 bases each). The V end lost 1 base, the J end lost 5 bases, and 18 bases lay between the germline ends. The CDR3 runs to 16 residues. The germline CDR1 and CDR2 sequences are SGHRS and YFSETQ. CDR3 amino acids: CASSLLASPEGETQYF. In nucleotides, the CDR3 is TGCGCCAGCAGCTTGTTGGCTAGCCCCGAGGGGGAGACCCAGTACTTC.

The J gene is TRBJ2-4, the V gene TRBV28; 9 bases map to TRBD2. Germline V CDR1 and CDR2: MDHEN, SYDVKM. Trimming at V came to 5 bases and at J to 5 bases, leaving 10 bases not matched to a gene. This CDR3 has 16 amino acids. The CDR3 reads CASSKSGAGGENIQYF. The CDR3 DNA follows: TGTGCCAGCAGTAAATCCGGAGCGGGAGGCGAAAACATTCAGTACTTC.

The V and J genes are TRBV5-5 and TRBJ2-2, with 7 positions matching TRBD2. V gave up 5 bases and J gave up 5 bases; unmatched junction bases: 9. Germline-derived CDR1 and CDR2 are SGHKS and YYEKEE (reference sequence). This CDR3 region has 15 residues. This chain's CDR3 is CASSSLAAWTGELFF. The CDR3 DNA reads TGTGCCAGCAGTTCTCTAGCGGCCTGGACCGGGGAGCTGTTTTTT.

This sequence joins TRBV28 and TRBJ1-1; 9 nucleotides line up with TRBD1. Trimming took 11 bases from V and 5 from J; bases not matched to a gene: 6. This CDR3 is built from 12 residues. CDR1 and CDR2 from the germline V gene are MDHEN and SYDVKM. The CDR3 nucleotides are TGTGCCGCCGTACAGGGGGCTACTGAAGCTTTCTTT. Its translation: CAAVQGATEAFF.

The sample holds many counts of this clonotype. The CDR3 nucleotides read TGTGCCAGCAGCTTAGGCAGATTTCCCCCCCCCAGGAACACCGGGGAGCTGTTTTTT. As protein: CASSLGRFPPPRNTGELFF. The chain uses TRBV7-8 and TRBJ2-2, with no clear D. The CDR3 extends over 19 amino acids. Germline CDR1 reads SGHVS; CDR2 reads FQNEAQ. Trimming shortened V by 1 base and J by 1 base, and 19 bases separated the two germline ends.

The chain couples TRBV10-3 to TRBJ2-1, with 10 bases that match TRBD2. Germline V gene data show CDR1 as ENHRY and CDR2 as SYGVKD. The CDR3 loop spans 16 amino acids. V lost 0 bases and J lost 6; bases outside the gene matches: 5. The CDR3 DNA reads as TGTGCCATCAGTGAGTCCAAACTAGCGGGACGCAATGAGCAGTTCTTC. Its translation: CAISESKLAGRNEQFF.

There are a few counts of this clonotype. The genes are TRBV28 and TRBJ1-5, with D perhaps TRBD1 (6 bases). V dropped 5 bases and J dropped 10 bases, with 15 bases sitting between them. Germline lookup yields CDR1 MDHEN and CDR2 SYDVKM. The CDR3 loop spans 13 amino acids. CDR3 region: CASSLGQMIPQHF. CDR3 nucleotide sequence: TGTGCCAGCAGTCTTGGACAGATGATACCCCAGCATTTT.

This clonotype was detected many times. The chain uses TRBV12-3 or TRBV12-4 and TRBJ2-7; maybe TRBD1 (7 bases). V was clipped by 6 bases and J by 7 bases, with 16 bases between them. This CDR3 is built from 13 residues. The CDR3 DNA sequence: TGTGCCAGCAGCCTCAGACAGGGAGGAGAGCAGTACTTC. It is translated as CASSLRQGGEQYF.

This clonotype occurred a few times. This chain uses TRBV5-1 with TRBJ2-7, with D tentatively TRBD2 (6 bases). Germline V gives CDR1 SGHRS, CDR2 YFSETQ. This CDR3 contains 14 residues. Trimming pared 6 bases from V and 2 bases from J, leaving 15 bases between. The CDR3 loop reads CASTRWDLPYEQYF. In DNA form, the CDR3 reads TGCGCCAGCACCCGGTGGGACTTACCCTACGAGCAGTACTTC.

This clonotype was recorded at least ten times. The CDR3 region is CASSAGGRNYGYTF. In DNA form, the CDR3 reads TGTGCCAGCAGTGCGGGGGGACGAAACTATGGCTACACCTTC. V and J are TRBV12-3 or TRBV12-4 and TRBJ1-2, with D maybe TRBD1 (5 bases). This CDR3 contains 14 residues. The V gene lost 5 bases and the J gene lost 2 bases, with 12 bases spanning the gap.

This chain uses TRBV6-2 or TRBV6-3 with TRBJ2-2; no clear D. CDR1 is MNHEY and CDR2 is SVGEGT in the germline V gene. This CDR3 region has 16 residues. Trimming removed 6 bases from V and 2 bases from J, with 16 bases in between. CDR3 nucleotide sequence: TGTGCCAGCAGATTAGGCCTCCTTTTAAACACCGGGGAGCTGTTTTTT. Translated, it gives CASRLGLLLNTGELFF.

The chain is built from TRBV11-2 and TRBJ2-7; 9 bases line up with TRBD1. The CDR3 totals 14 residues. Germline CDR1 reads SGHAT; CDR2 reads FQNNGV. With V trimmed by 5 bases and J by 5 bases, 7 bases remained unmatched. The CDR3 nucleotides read TGTGCCAGCAGCCCGTGGGACAGGGCCGACGAGCAGTACTTC. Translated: CASSPWDRADEQYF.

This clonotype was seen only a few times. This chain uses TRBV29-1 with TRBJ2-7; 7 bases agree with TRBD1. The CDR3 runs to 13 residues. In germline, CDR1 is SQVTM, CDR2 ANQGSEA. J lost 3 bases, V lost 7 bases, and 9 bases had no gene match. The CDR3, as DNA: TGCAGCGCCCAGGGGGTCCTCATCTACGAGCAGTACTTC. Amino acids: CSAQGVLIYEQYF.

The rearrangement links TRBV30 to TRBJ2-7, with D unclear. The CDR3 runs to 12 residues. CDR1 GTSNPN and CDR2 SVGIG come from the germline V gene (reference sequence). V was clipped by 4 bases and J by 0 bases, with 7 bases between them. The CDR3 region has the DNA TGTGCCTGGAACAAGGGCTCCTACGAGCAGTACTTC. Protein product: CAWNKGSYEQYF.